The next 27 T cell receptor beta chains were all read from a single sample in a study of response to subunit inactivated influenza vaccine. In TCRdb, the RT-PCR reads were re-called with MiXCR into one record per CDR3 protein. The table lists a few hundred thousand distinct CDR3 sequences, 7.2% of them singletons. This material consisted of PBMCs from blood, taken 23 months after vaccination. These receptor sequences come from a man in his fifties or sixties who received an inactivated influenza vaccine.

The chain employs TRBV11-1 and TRBJ2-3; TRBD2 matches 10 bases. Unmatched junction bases numbered 19, after V lost 5 bases and J lost 2 bases. This CDR3 is built from 20 residues. CDR1 SGHAT and CDR2 FQDESV come from the germline V gene (reference sequence). The CDR3 region is CASSIYSGFQRGGSTDTQYF. The CDR3 DNA sequence: TGTGCCAGCAGCATCTACAGTGGTTTCCAGCGGGGGGGTTCCACAGATACGCAGTATTTT.

The chain is built from TRBV5-6 and TRBJ2-7; D gene ambiguous. Trimming took 2 bases from V and 0 from J, leaving 12 bases between them. This CDR3 comprises 15 residues. Germline lookup yields CDR1 SGHDT and CDR2 YYEEEE. CDR3 in DNA: TGTGCCAGCAGCTTCCGGTCCTGGAGCTCCTACGAGCAGTACTTC. Translating gives CASSFRSWSSYEQYF.

The chain joins TRBV18 to TRBJ2-6, with TRBD2 matching over 13 bases. The V gene end was trimmed by 3 bases and the J gene end by 0 bases; junction bases not matched to a gene: 2. The CDR3 covers 18 residues. Germline values: CDR1 KGHSH, CDR2 LQKENI. The CDR3 loop is CASSPGLAGASGANVLTF. CDR3 nucleotides: TGTGCCAGCTCACCTGGACTAGCGGGGGCCTCTGGGGCCAACGTCCTGACTTTC. The full variable domain, in which reference TRBV18 and TRBJ2-6 provide the parts outside the CDR3, is NAGVMQNPRHLVRRRGQEARLRCSPMKGHSHVYWYRQLPEEGLKFMVYLQKENIIDESGMPKERFSAEFPKEGPSILRIQQVVRGDSAAYFCASSPGLAGASGANVLTFGAGSRLTVL.

This clonotype appeared a few times. V is TRBV5-6 and J is TRBJ2-7, with D hard to call. The V gene's germline CDR1 is SGHDT and CDR2 YYEEEE. Trimming left V 3 bases short and J 7 bases short, with 17 bases between. This CDR3 is 14 amino acids long. The CDR3 sequence is CASSSGSGSGEQYF. CDR3 DNA sequence: TGTGCCAGCAGCTCTGGTTCCGGCAGTGGAGAGCAGTACTTC.

This clonotype was recorded a few times. The chain links TRBV20-1 to TRBJ2-1, with D unclear. V dropped 3 bases and J dropped 10 bases, with 7 bases sitting between them. The CDR3 sequence is 10 residues long. Germline V gene sequence: CDR1 DFQATT, CDR2 SNEGSKA (reference sequence). CDR3 sequence reads: CSASRPEQFF. The CDR3, as DNA: TGCAGTGCTAGCAGACCAGAGCAGTTCTTC.

Many counts were recorded for this clonotype. The chain is built from TRBV7-9 and TRBJ1-1; no clear D. V lost 3 bases and J lost 2, with 10 bases in between. Per germline, CDR1 SEHNR and CDR2 FQNEAQ (reference sequence). The CDR3 totals 14 residues. The CDR3 DNA reads as TGTGCCAGCAGCTTTTCAACAGCTAACACTGAAGCTTTCTTT. Encoded protein: CASSFSTANTEAFF.

This clonotype was seen many times. The CDR3 sequence: CASSFSLGRAVSYNEQFF. The CDR3 bases are TGTGCCAGCAGTTTCTCGCTCGGGAGGGCCGTCTCCTACAATGAGCAGTTCTTC. The chain joins TRBV28 to TRBJ2-1; TRBD2 matches 8 bases. The CDR3 runs 18 residues. V lost 3 bases and J lost 0; bases outside the gene matches: 10. The V gene's germline CDR1 is MDHEN and CDR2 SYDVKM.

The chain joins TRBV7-8 to TRBJ2-1; TRBD2 matches at 7 bases. V trimming: 2 bases; J trimming: 0 bases; junction bases outside the gene matches: 10. The CDR3 has 18 amino acids. The germline CDR1 and CDR2 sequences are SGHVS and FQNEAQ. The DNA for the CDR3 is TGTGCCAGCAGCTTATTAGCATGGCGGGAGTACTCCTACAATGAGCAGTTCTTC. Residues: CASSLLAWREYSYNEQFF.

This clonotype turned up a few times. This sequence joins TRBV4-1 and TRBJ2-2, with 8 bases identical to TRBD2. Trimming at V came to 2 bases and at J to 7 bases, leaving 6 bases not matched to a gene. CDR1 and CDR2 from the germline V gene are MGHRA and YSYEKL. The length of the CDR3 is 15 residues. The CDR3 nucleotides read TGCGCCAGCAGCCAACGGGAGGGTAAGGTCGGGGAGCTGTTTTTT. This translates into CASSQREGKVGELFF.

This clonotype was seen a few times. The chain links TRBV20-1 to TRBJ1-4; 10 bases agree with TRBD1. The CDR3 length is 13 residues. V lost 6 bases and J lost 7; bases outside the gene matches: 5. CDR1 is DFQATT, CDR2 SNEGSKA, per germline (reference sequence). The CDR3 DNA reads as TGCAGTGCAGGGGGACAGGGGTTTGAAAAACTGTTTTTT. Its protein product is CSAGGQGFEKLFF.

This clonotype was seen ten or more times. The rearrangement uses TRBV10-1 and TRBJ1-1; D possibly corresponds to TRBD1 (5 bases). Trimming stripped 8 bases from V and 1 base from J, with 17 bases between. The V gene's germline CDR1 is WNHNN and CDR2 SYGVQD (reference sequence). This CDR3 region has 15 residues. The CDR3 here is CASSREVGANTEAFF. Here the CDR3 DNA reads TGCGCCAGCTCCCGAGAGGTAGGGGCGAACACTGAAGCTTTCTTT.

V gene TRBV7-2 combines with J gene TRBJ1-3; a weak D match, TRBD1 (5 bases). Trimming cost V 3 bases and J 0 bases, with 9 bases left between them. The CDR3 consists of 15 residues. The germline V gene encodes CDR1 SGHTA and CDR2 FQGNSA. Written as DNA, the CDR3 is TGTGCCAGCAGCTTGCAGGGCCACTCTGGAAACACCATATATTTT. This codes for CASSLQGHSGNTIYF.

The table lists this clonotype with a few counts. This chain joins TRBV4-2 and TRBJ2-7; D is possibly TRBD2 (5 bases). The germline gives CDR1 LGHNA, CDR2 YNFKEQ. Trimming took 4 bases from V and 0 from J, leaving 13 bases between them. This CDR3 spans 15 amino acids. CDR3 bases: TGTGCCAGCAGCCCGCGGGCAGGAGCCTCCTACGAGCAGTACTTC. As protein: CASSPRAGASYEQYF.

The chain has TRBV4-2 and TRBJ2-2, with 9 bases matching TRBD1. The CDR3 extends over 17 amino acids. The germline V gene has CDR1 LGHNA and CDR2 YNFKEQ. Trimming removed 3 bases from V and 6 bases from J; junction bases left unmatched: 11. CDR3 loop: CASSHSGTGLRAGELFF. The CDR3 DNA reads as TGTGCCAGCAGCCACTCAGGGACAGGGTTACGCGCCGGGGAGCTGTTTTTT.

The table lists this clonotype with many counts. This chain connects TRBV12-3 or TRBV12-4 to TRBJ2-2, with a weak D call TRBD2 (5 bases). Trimming took off 10 bases at V and 0 bases at J, with 15 bases between the two ends. This CDR3 spans 15 amino acids. CDR3 coding DNA: TGTGCCACATATGCCGGGAACCCGAACACCGGGGAGCTGTTTTTT. This encodes CATYAGNPNTGELFF.

J is TRBJ2-2 and V is TRBV30; the match to TRBD2 covers 10 bases. From germline, CDR1 is GTSNPN and CDR2 SVGIG (reference sequence). The CDR3 covers 12 residues. J was trimmed by 6 bases and V by 8 bases; bases with no gene match: 3. CDR3 coding DNA: TGTGCCCAGACTAGCGGGCCCGGGGAGCTGTTTTTT. As protein: CAQTSGPGELFF.

This clonotype has more than one count but fewer than ten. As DNA, the CDR3 is TGTGCCAGCAGTCGAAGGGATACGCAGTATTTT. Residues: CASSRRDTQYF. The J gene is TRBJ2-3, the V gene TRBV6-6, with D unresolved. V was pared by 5 bases and J by 6 bases, with 6 bases between. Germline-derived CDR1 and CDR2 are MNHNY and SVGAGI (reference sequence). The CDR3 extends over 11 amino acids.

V and J are TRBV4-2 and TRBJ2-3; D might be TRBD2 (5 bases). Trimming left V 1 base short and J 5 bases short, with 13 bases between. This CDR3 is built from 15 residues. CDR1 is LGHNA, CDR2 YNFKEQ, per germline. The CDR3 DNA follows: TGTGCCAGCAGCCAAGGCGGGCCCAAGAGAGATACGCAGTATTTT. Translating it yields CASSQGGPKRDTQYF.

This clonotype was counted a few times. The V and J genes are TRBV5-1 and TRBJ2-2; D may be TRBD2 (5 bases). Between the trimmed V and J ends, which lost 0 bases and 6 bases, there was a span of 12 bases. Germline CDR1 is SGHRS and CDR2 is YFSETQ. The CDR3 is 15 residues long. The CDR3 DNA reads TGCGCCAGCAGCTTGGATGAGGGATGGGCCGGGGAGCTGTTTTTT. Its translation is CASSLDEGWAGELFF.

This clonotype was counted many times. This chain links TRBV20-1 with TRBJ2-3; D call uncertain. The CDR3 totals 15 residues. The V end was cut by 4 bases, the J end by 8 bases, with 22 bases between. Germline assignment: CDR1 DFQATT and CDR2 SNEGSKA (reference sequence). The CDR3 spells CSATKMAHHIGTQYF. As DNA, the CDR3 is TGCAGTGCTACTAAAATGGCCCACCACATTGGTACGCAGTATTTT.

Ten or more counts support this clonotype. The chain employs TRBV5-1 and TRBJ2-1; D possibly corresponds to TRBD1 (6 bases). This CDR3 has 14 amino acids. The germline V gene encodes CDR1 SGHRS and CDR2 YFSETQ. Trimming stripped 0 bases from V and 9 bases from J, with 13 bases between. The CDR3 sequence is CASSLALSQGEQFF. The CDR3 DNA reads as TGCGCCAGCAGCTTGGCCCTATCACAGGGTGAGCAGTTCTTC.

This clonotype occurred many times. The DNA of the CDR3 is TGTGCCAGCGGATACTATGGCTACACCTTC. Protein product: CASGYYGYTF. The chain has TRBV12-3 or TRBV12-4 and TRBJ1-2, with D uncertain. V was cut by 8 bases and J by 3 bases, with 4 bases left in between. The CDR3 consists of 10 residues.

V and J are TRBV6-1 and TRBJ2-1, with TRBD1 matching 9 bases. This CDR3 comprises 14 residues. Per the germline V gene, CDR1 is MNHNS and CDR2 is SASEGT. Trimming removed 7 bases from V and 3 bases from J; junction bases left unmatched: 4. The CDR3 region has the DNA TGTGCCAGCAAGAGGGACAGGGACTACAATGAGCAGTTCTTC. Protein sequence: CASKRDRDYNEQFF.

This clonotype was observed a few times. The chain employs TRBV12-3 or TRBV12-4 and TRBJ2-7; TRBD2 matches 9 bases. The CDR3 totals 14 residues. V trimming: 7 bases; J trimming: 5 bases; junction bases outside the gene matches: 9. The CDR3 bases are TGTGCCAGCACCCGCGGGGGGGCGACGGACGAGCAGTACTTC. Its translation is CASTRGGATDEQYF.

The sample holds many counts of this clonotype. The chain links TRBV4-2 to TRBJ2-7; possibly TRBD2 for D (6 bases). V lost 0 bases and J 9 bases, leaving 15 bases between the germline ends. Looked up from germline, CDR1 is LGHNA and CDR2 is YNFKEQ. This CDR3 region has 14 residues. CDR3: CASSQEGGNLGQYF. The CDR3, as DNA: TGTGCCAGCAGCCAAGAGGGCGGGAATCTCGGGCAGTACTTC.

This clonotype was counted only a few times. The V and J genes are TRBV6-2 or TRBV6-3 and TRBJ2-6; D unresolved. The CDR3 runs 14 residues. The V and J ends lost 8 bases and 0 bases respectively, with 8 bases between them. Per germline, CDR1 MNHEY and CDR2 SVGEGT. CDR3: CASRFDSGANVLTF. The CDR3 DNA reads as TGTGCCAGCCGGTTTGACTCTGGGGCCAACGTCCTGACTTTC.

This rearrangement joins TRBV19 to TRBJ2-5; D is perhaps TRBD2 (5 bases). The CDR3 runs 15 residues. Trimming removed 5 bases from V and 4 bases from J, with 17 bases in between. From germline, CDR1 is LNHDA and CDR2 SQIVND (reference sequence). The CDR3 loop reads CASSPHPWEIETQYF. Here the CDR3 DNA reads TGTGCCAGTAGTCCCCACCCTTGGGAGATAGAGACCCAGTACTTC.